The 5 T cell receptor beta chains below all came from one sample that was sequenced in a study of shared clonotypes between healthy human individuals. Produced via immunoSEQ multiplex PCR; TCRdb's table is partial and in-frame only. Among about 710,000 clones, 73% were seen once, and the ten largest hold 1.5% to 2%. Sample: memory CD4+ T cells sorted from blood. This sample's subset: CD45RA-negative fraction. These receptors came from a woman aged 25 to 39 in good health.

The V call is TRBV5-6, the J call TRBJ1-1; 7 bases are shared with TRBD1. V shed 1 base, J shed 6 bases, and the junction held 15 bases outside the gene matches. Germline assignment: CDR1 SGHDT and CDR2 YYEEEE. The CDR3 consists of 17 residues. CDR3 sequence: CASSLTDRTLLRAEAFF. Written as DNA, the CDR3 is TGTGCCAGCAGCTTGACGGACAGGACGTTGCTTAGAGCTGAAGCTTTCTTT.

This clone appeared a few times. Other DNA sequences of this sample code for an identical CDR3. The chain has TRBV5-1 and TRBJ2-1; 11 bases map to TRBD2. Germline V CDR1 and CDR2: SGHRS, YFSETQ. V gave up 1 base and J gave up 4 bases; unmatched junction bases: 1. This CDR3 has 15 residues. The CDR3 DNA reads TGCGCCAGCAGCTTGTCTAGCGGGGGGTACAATGAGCAGTTCTTC. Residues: CASSLSSGGYNEQFF.

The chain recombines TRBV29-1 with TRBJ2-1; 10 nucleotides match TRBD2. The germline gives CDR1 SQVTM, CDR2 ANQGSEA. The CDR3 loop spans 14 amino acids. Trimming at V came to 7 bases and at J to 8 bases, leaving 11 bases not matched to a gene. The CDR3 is CSAPASGRRDEQFF. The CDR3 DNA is TGCAGCGCTCCAGCTAGCGGGAGAAGGGATGAGCAGTTCTTC.

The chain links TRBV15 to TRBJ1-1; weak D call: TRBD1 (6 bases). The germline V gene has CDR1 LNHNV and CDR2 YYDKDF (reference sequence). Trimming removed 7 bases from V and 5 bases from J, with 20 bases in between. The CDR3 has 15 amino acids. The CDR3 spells CATTGGQGGWTEAFF. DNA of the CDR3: TGTGCCACCACGGGGGGCCAGGGAGGATGGACTGAAGCTTTCTTT.

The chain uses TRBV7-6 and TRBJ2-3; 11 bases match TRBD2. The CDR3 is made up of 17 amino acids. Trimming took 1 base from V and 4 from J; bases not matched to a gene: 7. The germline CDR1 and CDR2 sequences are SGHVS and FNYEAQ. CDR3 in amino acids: CASSLEALAGVADTQYF. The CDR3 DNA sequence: TGTGCCAGCAGCTTAGAGGCACTAGCGGGAGTCGCAGATACGCAGTATTTT.